These 8 T cell receptor beta chains originate from one sample sequenced in a study of Ad26.COV2.S vaccination and SARS-CoV-2 variants. Clones were read by immunoSEQ multiplex PCR, and TCRdb kept only the in-frame ones, dropping some. The sample shows about 440,000 clones, roughly 88% of them seen only once. Treatment of the sample: around 19 received Ad26.COV2.S at low or high dose, single or two shots; five or six received placebo; per-sample allocation not given. On day 63 after the first injection, vaccine and placebo recipients gave samples. The sequenced sample was peripheral blood, obtained in a trial of Ad26.COV2.S vaccine versus placebo. The receptors originated from a person aged 18-65 years who received the Ad26.COV2.S COVID-19 vaccine or a placebo.

The chain links TRBV10-1 to TRBJ1-5; 7 bases are shared with TRBD1. The V and J ends lost 2 bases and 0 bases, in that order; junction bases with no gene match: 7. The germline gives CDR1 WNHNN, CDR2 SYGVQD (reference sequence). This CDR3 contains 17 residues. CDR3 residues: CASSEGTAHYSNQPQHF. DNA for the CDR3: TGCGCCAGCAGTGAGGGGACAGCCCATTATAGCAATCAGCCCCAGCATTTT.

The chain is built from TRBV5-6 and TRBJ2-1; D gene unclear. The germline V gene has CDR1 SGHDT and CDR2 YYEEEE. The CDR3 covers 13 residues. V shed 1 base and J shed 4 bases, with 6 bases lying between them. This chain's CDR3 is CASSLRFYNEQFF. For the CDR3, the DNA is TGTGCCAGCAGCTTGAGGTTTTACAATGAGCAGTTCTTC.

This clone was counted only a few times. The chain uses TRBV6-5 and TRBJ2-7; perhaps TRBD2 as D (6 bases). The CDR3 is 13 residues long. Germline V gene data show CDR1 as MNHEY and CDR2 as SVGAGI. With 10 bases removed from V and 6 bases from J, the gap between germline ends came to 19 bases. The CDR3 nucleotides read TGTGCCACCAGCGGAGGGGTCCGGTTCGAGCAGTACTTC. It encodes CATSGGVRFEQYF.

The CDR3: CASSSTPGTSGGRGETQYF. CDR3 nucleotides: TGTGCCAGCAGTTCCACTCCCGGGACTAGCGGAGGGCGGGGAGAGACCCAGTACTTC. The genes are TRBV28 and TRBJ2-5; TRBD2 matches 11 bases. With 4 bases clipped from V and 4 bases from J, the junction kept 17 bases outside the gene matches. CDR1 is MDHEN and CDR2 is SYDVKM in the germline V gene. The CDR3 runs 19 residues. The whole variable domain, filled in from reference TRBV28 and TRBJ2-5, reads DVKVTQSSRYLVKRTGEKVFLECVQDMDHENMFWYRQDPGLGLRLIYFSYDVKMKEKGDIPEGYSVSREKKERFSLILESASTNQTSMYLCASSSTPGTSGGRGETQYFGPGTRLLVL.

Note on this clone: The same CDR3 also results from other DNA sequences found in this sample. The chain is built from TRBV9 and TRBJ2-7, with unresolved D. Germline values: CDR1 SGDLS, CDR2 YYNGEE. The ends were cut back, 0 bases at V and 2 bases at J, with 9 bases in the middle. This CDR3 is built from 14 residues. The CDR3 protein is CASSVGDSTYEQYF. Here the CDR3 DNA reads TGTGCCAGCAGCGTAGGAGATAGTACCTACGAGCAGTACTTC.

J is TRBJ1-4 and V is TRBV5-4; tentatively, D is TRBD1 (5 bases). This CDR3 spans 14 amino acids. V lost 2 bases and J 5 bases, leaving 10 bases between the germline ends. CDR1 is SGHNT and CDR2 is YYREEE in the germline V gene (reference sequence). Here the CDR3 DNA reads TGTGCCAGCAGCTTACAACAGGCGAATGAAAAACTGTTTTTT. This translates into CASSLQQANEKLFF.

The rearrangement joins TRBV14 to TRBJ2-6; D is ambiguous. Trimming shortened V by 2 bases and J by 11 bases, and 13 bases separated the two germline ends. Germline CDR1 is SGHDN and CDR2 is FVKESK. The CDR3 totals 14 residues. In DNA, the CDR3 is TGTGCCAGCAGCCAACGACACATTTCCGACGTCCTGACTTTC. Its protein is CASSQRHISDVLTF.

The rearrangement links TRBV19 to TRBJ2-5, with TRBD2 matching 16 bases. This CDR3 is built from 16 residues. Germline trimming cut 5 bases from V and 5 bases from J; bases unmatched to any gene: 5. The germline CDR1 and CDR2 sequences are LNHDA and SQIVND (reference sequence). The CDR3 DNA sequence: TGTGCCAGTAGTGCGGGACTAGCGGGAGGGATGGAGACCCAGTACTTC. Translation: CASSAGLAGGMETQYF.